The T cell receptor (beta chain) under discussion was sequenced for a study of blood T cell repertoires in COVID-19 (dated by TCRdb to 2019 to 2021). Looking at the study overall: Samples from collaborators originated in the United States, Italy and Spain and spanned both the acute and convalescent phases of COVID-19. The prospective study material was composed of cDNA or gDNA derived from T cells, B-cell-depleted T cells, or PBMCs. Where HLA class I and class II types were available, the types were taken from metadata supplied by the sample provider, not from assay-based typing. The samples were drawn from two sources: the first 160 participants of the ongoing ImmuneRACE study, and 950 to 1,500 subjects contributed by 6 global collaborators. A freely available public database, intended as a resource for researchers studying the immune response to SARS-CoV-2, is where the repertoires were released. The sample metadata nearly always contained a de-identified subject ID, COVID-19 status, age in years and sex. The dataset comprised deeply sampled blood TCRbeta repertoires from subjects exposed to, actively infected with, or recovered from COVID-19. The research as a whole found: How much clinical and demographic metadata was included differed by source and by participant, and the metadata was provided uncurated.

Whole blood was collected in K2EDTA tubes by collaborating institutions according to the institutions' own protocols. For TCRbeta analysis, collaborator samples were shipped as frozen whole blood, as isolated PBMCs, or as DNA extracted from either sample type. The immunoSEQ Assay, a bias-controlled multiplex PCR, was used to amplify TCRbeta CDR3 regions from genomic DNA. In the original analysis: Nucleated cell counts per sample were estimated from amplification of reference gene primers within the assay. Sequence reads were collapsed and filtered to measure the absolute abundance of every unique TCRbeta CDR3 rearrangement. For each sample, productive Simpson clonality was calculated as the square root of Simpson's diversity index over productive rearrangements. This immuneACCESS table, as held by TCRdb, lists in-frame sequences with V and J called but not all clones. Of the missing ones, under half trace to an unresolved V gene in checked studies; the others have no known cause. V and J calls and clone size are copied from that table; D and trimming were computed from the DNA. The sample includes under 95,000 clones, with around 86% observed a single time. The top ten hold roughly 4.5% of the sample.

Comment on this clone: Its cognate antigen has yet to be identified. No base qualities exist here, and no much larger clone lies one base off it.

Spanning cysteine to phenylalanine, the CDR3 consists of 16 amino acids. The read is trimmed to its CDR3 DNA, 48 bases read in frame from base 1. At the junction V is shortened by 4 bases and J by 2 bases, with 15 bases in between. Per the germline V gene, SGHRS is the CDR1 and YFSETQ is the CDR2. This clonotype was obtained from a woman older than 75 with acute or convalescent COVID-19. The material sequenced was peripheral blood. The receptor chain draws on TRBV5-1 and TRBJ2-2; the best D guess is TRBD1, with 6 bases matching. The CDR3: CASSGTGIFNTGELFF. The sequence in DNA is TGCGCCAGCAGCGGCACAGGGATATTCAACACCGGGGAGCTGTTTTTT. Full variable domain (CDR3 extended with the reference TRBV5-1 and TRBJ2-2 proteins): KAGVTQTPRYLIKTRGQQVTLSCSPISGHRSVSWYQQTPGQGLQFLFEYFSETQRNKGNFPGRFSGRQFSNSRSEMNVSTLELGDSALYLCASSGTGIFNTGELFFGEGSRLTVL.